One sample yielded the 13 T cell receptor beta chains listed below, sequenced in a study of early T cells in non-severe SARS-CoV-2 infection. TCRdb called the 5' RACE reads again in MiXCR, with one record for every CDR3 protein. The table shows 100,000 to 120,000 distinct CDR3 sequences, with over 9.5% occurring only once. The specimen was whole blood, collected at baseline. These receptor sequences come from an adult who was a healthcare worker with PCR-confirmed SARS-CoV-2 infection or an uninfected control (not recorded which).

This rearrangement joins TRBV20-1 to TRBJ2-3; 9 positions match TRBD2. From germline, CDR1 is DFQATT and CDR2 SNEGSKA (reference sequence). The CDR3 length is 15 residues. The J segment lost 6 bases and the V segment lost 3 bases, leaving 10 bases of the junction unmatched. CDR3 nucleotide sequence: TGCAGTGCTAGCGGGACTAGCTCTGGTCCGGATACGCAGTATTTT. Its translation: CSASGTSSGPDTQYF.

V gene TRBV11-2 combines with J gene TRBJ2-5; D tentatively reads TRBD1 or TRBD2 (5 bases each). Trimming took off 5 bases at V and 2 bases at J, with 18 bases between the two ends. The germline V gene encodes CDR1 SGHAT and CDR2 FQNNGV. The CDR3 sequence is 16 residues long. CDR3 nucleotides: TGTGCCAGCAGCCCTTCACCGGGACGGGCACAAGAGACCCAGTACTTC. Translation gives CASSPSPGRAQETQYF. The complete variable domain, with remaining parts taken from reference TRBV11-2 and TRBJ2-5, reads EAGVAQSPRYKIIEKRQSVAFWCNPISGHATLYWYQQILGQGPKLLIQFQNNGVVDDSQLPKDRFSAERLKGVDSTLKIQPAKLEDSAVYLCASSPSPGRAQETQYFGPGTRLLVL.

This clonotype showed up just a few times. The rearrangement links TRBV7-9 to TRBJ2-1; 7 bases map to TRBD1. The trim removed 4 bases at V and 13 bases at J, leaving 16 bases unmatched. The germline gives CDR1 SEHNR, CDR2 FQNEAQ (reference sequence). The CDR3 spans 15 residues. CDR3 sequence reads: CASSSGGETIAIQFF. The DNA of the CDR3 is TGTGCCAGCAGCTCAGGGGGAGAAACTATAGCCATTCAGTTCTTC.

The count of this clonotype is one. The chain links TRBV5-4 to TRBJ1-2; D possibly corresponds to TRBD1 (6 bases). Trimming took off 0 bases at V and 2 bases at J, with 8 bases between the two ends. Germline CDR1 reads SGHNT; CDR2 reads YYREEE (reference sequence). This CDR3 is 14 amino acids long. CDR3 DNA: TGTGCCAGCAGCTTGGTGGGGGCGAACTATGGCTACACCTTC. Protein: CASSLVGANYGYTF.

The rearrangement uses TRBV2 and TRBJ2-3, with D unresolved. Trimming pared 4 bases from V and 1 base from J, leaving 3 bases between. This CDR3 has 12 amino acids. Germline V gene data show CDR1 as SNHLY and CDR2 as FYNNEI. The DNA of the CDR3 is TGTGCCAGCAGTGCCGGCACAGATACGCAGTATTTT. It is translated as CASSAGTDTQYF.

The V and J genes are TRBV27 and TRBJ2-2; D gene ambiguous. V lost 2 bases to trimming and J lost 7 bases, with 11 bases between them. Germline lookup yields CDR1 MNHEY and CDR2 SMNVEV (reference sequence). The CDR3 covers 14 residues. This CDR3 is CASSLLESFGELFF. The DNA for the CDR3 is TGTGCCAGCAGTTTACTAGAGTCATTCGGGGAGCTGTTTTTT.

This clonotype was seen a handful of times. The chain uses TRBV7-3 and TRBJ1-3; weak D call: TRBD1 (5 bases). The ends were cut back, 5 bases at V and 4 bases at J, with 18 bases in the middle. This CDR3 region has 16 residues. Germline V gives CDR1 SGHTA, CDR2 FQGTGA. In DNA, the CDR3 is TGTGCCAGCAGCATCAAGGGACGGGAGGCCGGAAACACCATATATTTT. Residues: CASSIKGREAGNTIYF.

The V and J genes are TRBV29-1 and TRBJ2-7; the match to TRBD2 covers 8 bases. V lost 1 base, J lost 2 bases, and 7 bases stayed unmatched. Per germline, CDR1 SQVTM and CDR2 ANQGSEA. This CDR3 has 15 residues. The CDR3 sequence is CSVEASSGGAYEQYF. Here the CDR3 DNA reads TGCAGCGTTGAAGCCTCATCGGGGGGGGCCTACGAGCAGTACTTC.

The chain joins TRBV30 to TRBJ2-7; D tentatively fits TRBD1 or TRBD2 (6 bases each). The CDR3 totals 14 residues. V lost 3 bases and J 6 bases, leaving 18 bases between the germline ends. The V gene's germline CDR1 is GTSNPN and CDR2 SVGIG (reference sequence). The CDR3 bases are TGTGCCTGGAGCGTACGAGGAGGGGGTTCCGAGCAGTACTTC. It is translated as CAWSVRGGGSEQYF.

This clonotype turned up a few times. V is TRBV4-1 and J is TRBJ1-1; D is unresolved. This CDR3 spans 13 amino acids. The ends were cut back, 1 base at V and 0 bases at J, with 3 bases in the middle. Germline CDR1 MGHRA, CDR2 YSYEKL. In nucleotides, the CDR3 is TGCGCCAGCAGCCAAGTGATGAACACTGAAGCTTTCTTT. Protein product: CASSQVMNTEAFF.

This clonotype has more than one count but fewer than ten. The CDR3 spells CASGPWDSSYEQYF. DNA for the CDR3: TGTGCTAGTGGTCCCTGGGACAGCTCCTACGAGCAGTACTTC. The V and J genes are TRBV12-5 and TRBJ2-7; 7 positions match TRBD1. V was clipped by 5 bases and J by 0 bases; unmatched bases: 4. Germline V gives CDR1 LGHNT, CDR2 FRNRAP. This CDR3 comprises 14 residues.

The chain's CDR3 is CASSEGRLIYETQYF. Written as DNA, the CDR3 is TGTGCCAGCAGTGAAGGGAGATTGATTTATGAGACCCAGTACTTC. The rearrangement joins TRBV2 to TRBJ2-5, with D uncertain. The CDR3 sequence is 15 residues long. V dropped 1 base and J dropped 5 bases, with 14 bases sitting between them. Looked up from germline, CDR1 is SNHLY and CDR2 is FYNNEI.

This clonotype was seen a few times. The chain couples TRBV7-3 to TRBJ2-1; no definite D call. The CDR3 spans 13 residues. The V gene lost 3 bases and the J gene lost 10 bases, with 13 bases spanning the gap. Germline values: CDR1 SGHTA, CDR2 FQGTGA. Here the CDR3 reads CASSFSPGVEQFF. The CDR3 nucleotides read TGTGCCAGCAGCTTCTCCCCTGGAGTCGAGCAGTTCTTC.